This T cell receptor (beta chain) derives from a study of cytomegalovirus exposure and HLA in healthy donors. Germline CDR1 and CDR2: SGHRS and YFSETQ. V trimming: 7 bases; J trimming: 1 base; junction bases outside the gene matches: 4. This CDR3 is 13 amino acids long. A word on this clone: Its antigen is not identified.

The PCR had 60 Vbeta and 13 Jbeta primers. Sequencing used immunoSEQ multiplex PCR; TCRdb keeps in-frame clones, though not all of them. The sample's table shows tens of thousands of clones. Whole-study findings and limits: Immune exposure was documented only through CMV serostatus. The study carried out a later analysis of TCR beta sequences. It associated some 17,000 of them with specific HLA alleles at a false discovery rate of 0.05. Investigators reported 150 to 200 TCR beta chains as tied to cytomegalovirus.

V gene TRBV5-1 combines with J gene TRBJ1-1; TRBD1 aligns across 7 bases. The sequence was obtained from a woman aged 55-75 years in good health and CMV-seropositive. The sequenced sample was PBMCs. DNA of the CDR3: TGCGCCAGCTACTGGGACAGGAACACTGAAGCTTTCTTT. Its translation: CASYWDRNTEAFF.